This paragraph covers one T cell receptor (beta chain) sequence. What it binds is not known. The sample originates from a study of cytotoxic CD8 clonotypes in ibrutinib-treated CLL. Study-wide results and caveats: Public clonotypes proved infrequent, and on treatment they shrank or remained steady. Lymph node repertoires were not studied, and sampling times were unmatched.

The planned depth of sequencing spanned 1 in 200,000 to 1 in 1 million T cells. Some clones are missing from TCRdb's copy, which holds only in-frame ones; the method was immunoSEQ multiplex PCR. The sample includes 80,000 to 95,000 clones, about 85% of them seen just once. The CDR3 is 14 amino acids. V lost 1 base, J lost 4 bases, and 10 bases lay in between. CDR1 and CDR2 (germline): LNHDA, SQIVND (reference sequence). The J gene is TRBJ2-5, the V gene TRBV19; possible D gene TRBD2, 6 bases. Sequenced here: PBMCs, sampled after 12 months of ibrutinib treatment. This clonotype was sampled from a human donor with chronic lymphocytic leukemia. CDR3 sequence (DNA): TGTGCCAGTAGTATAGGGTCCGGGAGAGAGACCCAGTACTTC. It encodes CASSIGSGRETQYF.